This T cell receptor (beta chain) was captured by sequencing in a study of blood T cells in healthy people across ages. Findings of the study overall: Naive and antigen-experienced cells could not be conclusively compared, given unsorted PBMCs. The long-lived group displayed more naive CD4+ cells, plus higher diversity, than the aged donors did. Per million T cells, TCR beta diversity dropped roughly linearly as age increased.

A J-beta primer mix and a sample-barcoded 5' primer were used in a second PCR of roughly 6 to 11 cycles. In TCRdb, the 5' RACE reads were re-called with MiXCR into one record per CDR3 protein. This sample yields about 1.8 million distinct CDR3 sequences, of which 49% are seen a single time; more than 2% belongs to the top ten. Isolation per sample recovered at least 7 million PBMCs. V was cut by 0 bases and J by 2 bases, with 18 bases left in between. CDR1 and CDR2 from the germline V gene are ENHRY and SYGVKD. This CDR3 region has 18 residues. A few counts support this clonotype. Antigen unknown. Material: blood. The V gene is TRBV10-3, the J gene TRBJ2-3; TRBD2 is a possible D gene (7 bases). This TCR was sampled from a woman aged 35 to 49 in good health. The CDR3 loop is CAISESEGGLRVTDTQYF. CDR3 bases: TGTGCCATCAGTGAGTCGGAGGGGGGGCTAAGGGTCACAGATACGCAGTATTTT.